These T cell receptor beta chains were read from a single sample in a study of cytomegalovirus exposure and HLA in healthy donors. Measured with immunoSEQ multiplex PCR; TCRdb has only the in-frame clones, and not every one. The table records over 150,000 clones, under 85% of them present only once. Sequencing was carried out using PBMCs. The receptor source for this set is a male donor in good health and CMV-seronegative. Each CDR3 is given with its conserved first and last residue. The D gene is left open where the match is weak. Size tells how often a clone was seen (once, few, many) or the class of an expanded clone, and some rows leave it out.

CASSLYGNQPQHF	TGTGCCAGCAGCTTGTACGGTAATCAGCCCCAGCATTTT	TRBJ1-5	NA	TRBV5-8	NA
CASSRLAGDEQFF	TGTGCCAGCAGCCGACTAGCGGGAGATGAGCAGTTCTTC	TRBJ2-1	TRBD2	TRBV7-3	NA
CASSEGDYSNQPQHF	TGTGCCAGCAGTGAAGGAGATTATAGCAATCAGCCCCAGCATTTT	TRBJ1-5	NA	TRBV2	once
CASSWGVKDTEAFF	TGTGCCAGCAGTTGGGGCGTTAAGGACACTGAAGCTTTCTTT	TRBJ1-1	NA	TRBV5-6	NA
CASQSVARPYEQYF	TGTGCCAGCCAATCGGTAGCGCGTCCCTACGAGCAGTACTTC	TRBJ2-7	NA	TRBV27	NA
CASVGQGGDTQETQYF	TGTGCCAGCGTTGGGCAGGGAGGGGACACACAAGAGACCCAGTACTTC	TRBJ2-5	NA	TRBV6-7	NA
CASSMRGAYEQYF	TGTGCCAGTAGTATGCGGGGGGCCTACGAGCAGTACTTC	TRBJ2-7	TRBD2	TRBV19	NA
CASSPSNTGELFF	TGTGCCAGCAGTCCCTCCAACACCGGGGAGCTGTTTTTT	TRBJ2-2	NA	TRBV7-3	few
CAISESNPGGQGYGYTF	TGTGCCATCAGTGAGTCGAACCCAGGGGGACAGGGCTATGGCTACACCTTC	TRBJ1-2	TRBD1	TRBV10-3	NA
CASSQAFGTGATYEQYF	TGCGCCAGCAGCCAAGCCTTCGGGACTGGGGCTACCTACGAGCAGTACTTC	TRBJ2-7	NA	TRBV4-3	NA
CASSRDRWGDQPQHF	TGTGCCAGCAGTCGGGACAGGTGGGGCGATCAGCCCCAGCATTTT	TRBJ1-5	TRBD1	TRBV6-5	NA
CASSSGTAQETQYF	TGCGCCAGCAGCTCGGGGACAGCACAAGAGACCCAGTACTTC	TRBJ2-5	TRBD1	TRBV5-1	NA
CASICPGYGNQPQHF	TGTGCCAGCATATGCCCGGGATATGGCAATCAGCCCCAGCATTTT	TRBJ1-5	NA	TRBV6-4	NA
CASSGAYNQPQHF	TGTGCCAGTAGTGGGGCCTACAATCAGCCCCAGCATTTT	TRBJ1-5	NA	TRBV19	NA
CASSLRDRGTGELFF	TGTGCCAGCAGCTTGAGGGACAGGGGTACCGGGGAGCTGTTTTTT	TRBJ2-2	TRBD1	TRBV7-9	NA
CATSSDYSIADTQYF	TGTGCCACCAGCAGCGACTACAGTATCGCAGATACGCAGTATTTT	TRBJ2-3	NA	TRBV15	NA
CAWSVKGVNTEAFF	TGTGCCTGGAGTGTAAAAGGGGTGAACACTGAAGCTTTCTTT	TRBJ1-1	NA	TRBV30	NA
CASSQKGPGISGNTIYF	TGTGCCAGCAGCCAAAAAGGTCCAGGGATCTCTGGAAACACCATATATTTT	TRBJ1-3	NA	TRBV7-9	NA
CASSLEVDEQYF	TGTGCCAGCTCCCTAGAGGTCGACGAGCAGTACTTC	TRBJ2-7	NA	TRBV18	NA
CASLNSGSYNSPLHF	TGTGCCAGCCTAAACTCGGGCTCCTATAATTCACCCCTCCACTTT	TRBJ1-6	NA	TRBV7-9	NA
CASSSGGAGEDTEAFF	TGTGCCAGCAGTTCAGGGGGCGCGGGTGAGGACACTGAAGCTTTCTTT	TRBJ1-1	TRBD1	TRBV28	NA
CASSRRQTGELFF	TGTGCCAGCAGCAGACGACAAACCGGGGAGCTGTTTTTT	TRBJ2-2	NA	TRBV7-3	NA
CASRLGELGLYGYTF	TGTGCCAGCAGGCTAGGGGAACTCGGGCTCTATGGCTACACCTTC	TRBJ1-2	NA	TRBV6-5	NA
CASSYASASTDTQYF	TGTGCCAGCAGTTACGCTAGCGCCAGCACAGATACGCAGTATTTT	TRBJ2-3	NA	TRBV6-6	few
CASSSNRDGANVLTF	TGTGCCAGTAGCTCGAACAGGGATGGGGCCAACGTCCTGACTTTC	TRBJ2-6	NA	TRBV19	NA
CASSQRGSKPFF	TGCGCCAGCAGCCAACGGGGTTCAAAACCGTTTTTT	TRBJ1-4	NA	TRBV4-3	NA
CASSFPGSGNQPQHF	TGTGCCAGCAGTTTCCCAGGGTCGGGCAATCAGCCCCAGCATTTT	TRBJ1-5	NA	TRBV28	NA
CAWSVVGQRNQPQHF	TGTGCCTGGAGTGTAGTAGGACAGCGTAATCAGCCCCAGCATTTT	TRBJ1-5	NA	TRBV30	NA
CASSLVGGPGANVLTF	TGCGCCAGCAGCCTGGTCGGGGGGCCTGGGGCCAACGTCCTGACTTTC	TRBJ2-6	NA	TRBV5-1	NA
CASSPEGLAGNEQFF	TGTGCCAGCAGCCCCGAGGGACTAGCGGGGAATGAGCAGTTCTTC	TRBJ2-1	TRBD2	TRBV11-3	NA
CASSTPGKRVYEQYF	TGTGCCAGCAGTACCCCGGGGAAGCGTGTCTACGAGCAGTACTTC	TRBJ2-7	NA	TRBV6-5	NA
CASSPGTRTYEQYF	TGTGCCAGCAGTCCCGGGACACGAACCTACGAGCAGTACTTC	TRBJ2-7	NA	TRBV27	NA
CASSLRPSPAGTAYEQYF	TGTGCCAGCAGTTTACGTCCATCCCCGGCCGGGACAGCGTACGAGCAGTACTTC	TRBJ2-7	TRBD1	TRBV27	NA
CSGGHMNTEAFF	TGCAGCGGGGGGCACATGAACACTGAAGCTTTCTTT	TRBJ1-1	NA	TRBV29-1	NA
CASSLDRDYGYTF	TGTGCCAGCAGTTTAGACAGGGACTATGGCTACACCTTC	TRBJ1-2	TRBD1	TRBV28	NA